These T cell receptor beta chains were read from a single sample in a study of CD8 T cells in Susac syndrome. In TCRdb, the immunoSEQ multiplex PCR reads were re-called with MiXCR into one record per CDR3 protein. Altogether 200,000 to 250,000 distinct CDR3 sequences are present, around 93% being singletons, with the ten largest covering around 0.067%. Sequencing input: CD4+ T cells from PBMCs. These receptors all come from a human donor with multiple sclerosis. The CDR3 runs from the conserved cysteine through the conserved F or W.

V	J	CDR3
TRBV18	TRBJ2-2	CASSIGGPDTGELFF
TRBV20-1	TRBJ2-4	CSVTQLTGAKNIQYF
TRBV15	TRBJ1-3	CATSREAAGSGNTIYF
TRBV3-1	TRBJ2-1	CASSQPGTSERNEQFF
TRBV12-3/TRBV12-4	TRBJ2-1	CASSFLSEQFF
TRBV12-3/TRBV12-4	TRBJ2-5	CASSLGGLPLETQYF
TRBV3-1	TRBJ2-5	CASSQGGLAGGGSQETQYF
TRBV12-5	TRBJ2-7	CASGLRVAAIYEQYF
TRBV5-4	TRBJ1-4	CASSPRQGSATNEKLFF
TRBV6-5	TRBJ2-1	CASSYFPSSGGNNEQFF
TRBV4-1	TRBJ2-5	CASSQFQGIQETQYF
TRBV7-2	TRBJ2-1	CASSFRGLAGNEQFF
TRBV3-1	TRBJ2-5	CAVGRETQYF
TRBV5-1	TRBJ2-6	CASSALNSGANVLTF
TRBV7-2	TRBJ2-1	CASSLGLGYNEQFF
TRBV7-9	TRBJ1-2	CASREDRGSGGYTF
TRBV29-1	TRBJ1-2	CSANWGDGYTF
TRBV5-4	TRBJ2-5	CASSLGGGSGKTQYF
TRBV9	TRBJ2-5	CASSVADGTNQETQYF